This T cell receptor (beta chain) was retrieved from a study of blood T cell repertoires in COVID-19. At the level of the study: Sites in the United States, Italy and Spain provided acute and convalescent COVID-19 samples. T cells, B-cell-depleted T cells, or PBMCs provided the cDNA or gDNA that served as material.

The authors' processing: Researchers report that nucleated cell counts were estimated from reference gene primer amplification. Sequenced by immunoSEQ multiplex PCR; TCRdb stores in-frame clones only, minus some. The V and J calls and clone size were taken over from that table, and D and trimming were inferred from the DNA. The table records 55,000 to 80,000 clones, around 83% of them present only once. This CDR3 has 14 residues. Trimming took off 2 bases at V and 7 bases at J, with 12 bases between the two ends. CDR1 is MDHEN, CDR2 SYDVKM, per germline. This clone was observed a single time. The sample consisted of peripheral blood. The chain is built from TRBV28 and TRBJ1-5, with D tentatively TRBD1 (6 bases). The TCR originated in a human donor in a cohort sampled during active COVID-19. CDR3 region: CASSLGGGWQPQHF. DNA of the CDR3: TGTGCCAGCAGTTTAGGGGGGGGCTGGCAGCCCCAGCATTTT.